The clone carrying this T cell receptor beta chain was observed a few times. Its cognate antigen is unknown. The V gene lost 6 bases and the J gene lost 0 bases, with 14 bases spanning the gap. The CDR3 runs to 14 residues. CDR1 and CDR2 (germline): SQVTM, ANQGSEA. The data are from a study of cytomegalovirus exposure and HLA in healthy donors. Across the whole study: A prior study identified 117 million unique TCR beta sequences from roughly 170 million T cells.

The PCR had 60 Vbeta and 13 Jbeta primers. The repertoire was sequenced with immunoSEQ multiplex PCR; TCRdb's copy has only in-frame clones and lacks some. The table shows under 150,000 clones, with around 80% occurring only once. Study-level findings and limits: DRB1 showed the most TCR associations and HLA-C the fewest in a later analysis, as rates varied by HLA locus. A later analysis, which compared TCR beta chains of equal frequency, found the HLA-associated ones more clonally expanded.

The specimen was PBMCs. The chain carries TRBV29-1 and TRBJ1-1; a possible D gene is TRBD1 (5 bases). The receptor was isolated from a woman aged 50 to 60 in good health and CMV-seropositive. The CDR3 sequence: CSVDSEGLNTEAFF. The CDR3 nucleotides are TGCAGCGTGGATTCGGAGGGGTTGAACACTGAAGCTTTCTTT.